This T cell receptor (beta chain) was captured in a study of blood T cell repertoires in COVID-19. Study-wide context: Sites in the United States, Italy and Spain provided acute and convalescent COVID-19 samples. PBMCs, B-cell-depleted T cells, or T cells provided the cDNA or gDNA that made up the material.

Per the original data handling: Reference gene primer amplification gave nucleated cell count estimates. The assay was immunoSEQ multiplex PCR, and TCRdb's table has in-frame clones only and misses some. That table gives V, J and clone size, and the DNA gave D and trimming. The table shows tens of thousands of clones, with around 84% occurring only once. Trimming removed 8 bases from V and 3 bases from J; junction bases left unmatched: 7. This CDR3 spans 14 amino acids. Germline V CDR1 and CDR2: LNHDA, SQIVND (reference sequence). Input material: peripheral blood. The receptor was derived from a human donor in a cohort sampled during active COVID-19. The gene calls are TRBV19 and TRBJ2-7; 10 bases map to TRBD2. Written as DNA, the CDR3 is TGTGCCAGTCGAGCGGGAGGGCCGGACTACGAGCAGTACTTC. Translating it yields CASRAGGPDYEQYF.